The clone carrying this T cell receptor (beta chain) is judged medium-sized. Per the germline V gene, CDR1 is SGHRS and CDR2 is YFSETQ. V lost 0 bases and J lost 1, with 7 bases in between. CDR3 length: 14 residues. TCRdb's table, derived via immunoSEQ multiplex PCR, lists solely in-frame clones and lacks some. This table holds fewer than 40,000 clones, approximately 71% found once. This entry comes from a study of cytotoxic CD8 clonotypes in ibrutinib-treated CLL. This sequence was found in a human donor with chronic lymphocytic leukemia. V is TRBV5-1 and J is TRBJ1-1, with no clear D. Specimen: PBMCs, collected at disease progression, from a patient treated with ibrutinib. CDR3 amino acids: CASSLVTGNTEAFF. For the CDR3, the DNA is TGCGCCAGCAGCTTGGTTACTGGGAACACTGAAGCTTTCTTT.